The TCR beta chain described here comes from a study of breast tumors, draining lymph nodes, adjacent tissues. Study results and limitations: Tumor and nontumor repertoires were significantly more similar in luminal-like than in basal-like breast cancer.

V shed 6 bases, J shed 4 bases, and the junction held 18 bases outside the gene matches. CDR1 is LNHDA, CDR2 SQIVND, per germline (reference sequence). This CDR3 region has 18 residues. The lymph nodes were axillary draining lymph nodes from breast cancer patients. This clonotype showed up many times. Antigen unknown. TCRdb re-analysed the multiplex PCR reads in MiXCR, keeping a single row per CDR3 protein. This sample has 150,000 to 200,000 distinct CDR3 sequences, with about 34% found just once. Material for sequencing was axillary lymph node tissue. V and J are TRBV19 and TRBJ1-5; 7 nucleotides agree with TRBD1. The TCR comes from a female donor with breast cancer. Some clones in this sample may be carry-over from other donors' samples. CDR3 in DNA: TGTGCCAGTAGAACCCAACAGGGGAAAAGGGCTTGGAATCAGCCCCAGCATTTT. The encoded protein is CASRTQQGKRAWNQPQHF.